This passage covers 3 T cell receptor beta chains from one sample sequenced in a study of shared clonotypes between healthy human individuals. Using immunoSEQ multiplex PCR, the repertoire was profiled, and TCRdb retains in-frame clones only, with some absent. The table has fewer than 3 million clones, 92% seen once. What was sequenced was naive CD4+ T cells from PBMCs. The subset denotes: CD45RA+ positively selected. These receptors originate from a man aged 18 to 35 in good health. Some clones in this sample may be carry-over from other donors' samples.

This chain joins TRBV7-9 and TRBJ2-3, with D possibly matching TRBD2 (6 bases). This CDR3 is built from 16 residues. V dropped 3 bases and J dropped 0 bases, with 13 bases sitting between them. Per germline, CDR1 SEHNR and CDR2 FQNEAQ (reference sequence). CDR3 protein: CASSFDGRASTDTQYF. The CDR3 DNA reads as TGTGCCAGCAGCTTCGACGGGAGAGCTAGCACAGATACGCAGTATTTT.

CDR3: CSVEDGDRGSETQYF. The CDR3 DNA is TGCAGCGTTGAAGATGGTGACAGGGGAAGCGAGACCCAGTACTTC. V usage is TRBV29-1 and J usage is TRBJ2-5; 8 bases are a match to TRBD1. The CDR3 is 15 residues long. The trim removed 0 bases at V and 5 bases at J, leaving 8 bases unmatched. The germline CDR1 and CDR2 sequences are SQVTM and ANQGSEA.

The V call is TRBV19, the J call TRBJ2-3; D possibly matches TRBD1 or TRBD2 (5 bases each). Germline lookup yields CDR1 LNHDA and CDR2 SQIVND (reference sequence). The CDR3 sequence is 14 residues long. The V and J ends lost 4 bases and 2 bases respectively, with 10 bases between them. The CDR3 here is CASSTTGLTDTQYF. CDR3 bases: TGTGCCAGTAGTACAACAGGACTCACAGATACGCAGTATTTT.